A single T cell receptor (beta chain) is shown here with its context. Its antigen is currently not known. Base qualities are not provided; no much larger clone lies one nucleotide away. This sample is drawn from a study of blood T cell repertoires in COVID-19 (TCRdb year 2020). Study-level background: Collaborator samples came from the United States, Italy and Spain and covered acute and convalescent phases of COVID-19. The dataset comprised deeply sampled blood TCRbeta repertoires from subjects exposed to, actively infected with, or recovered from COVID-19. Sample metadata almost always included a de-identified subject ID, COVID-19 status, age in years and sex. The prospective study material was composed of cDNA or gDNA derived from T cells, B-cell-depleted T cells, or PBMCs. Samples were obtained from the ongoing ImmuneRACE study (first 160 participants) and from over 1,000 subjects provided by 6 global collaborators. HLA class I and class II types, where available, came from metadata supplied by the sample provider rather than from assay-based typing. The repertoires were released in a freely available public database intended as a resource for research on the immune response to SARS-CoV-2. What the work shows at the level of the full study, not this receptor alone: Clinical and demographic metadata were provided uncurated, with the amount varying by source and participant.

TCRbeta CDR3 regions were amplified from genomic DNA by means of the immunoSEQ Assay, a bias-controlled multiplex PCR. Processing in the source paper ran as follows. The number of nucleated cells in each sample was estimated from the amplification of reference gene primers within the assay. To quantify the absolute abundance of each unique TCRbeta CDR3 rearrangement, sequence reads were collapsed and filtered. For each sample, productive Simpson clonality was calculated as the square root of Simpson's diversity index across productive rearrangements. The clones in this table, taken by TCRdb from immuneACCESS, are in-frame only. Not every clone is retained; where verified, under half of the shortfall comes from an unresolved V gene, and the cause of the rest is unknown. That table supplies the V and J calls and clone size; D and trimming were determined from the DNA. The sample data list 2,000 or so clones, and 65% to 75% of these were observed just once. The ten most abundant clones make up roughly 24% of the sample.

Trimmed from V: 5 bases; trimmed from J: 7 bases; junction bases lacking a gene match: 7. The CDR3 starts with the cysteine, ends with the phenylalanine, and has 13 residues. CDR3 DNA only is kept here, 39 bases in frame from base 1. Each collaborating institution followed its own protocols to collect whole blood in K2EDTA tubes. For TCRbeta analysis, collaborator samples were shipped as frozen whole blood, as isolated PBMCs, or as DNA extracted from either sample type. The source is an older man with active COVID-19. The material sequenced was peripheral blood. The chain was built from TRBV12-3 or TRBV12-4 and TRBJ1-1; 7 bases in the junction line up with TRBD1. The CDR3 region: CASSLTGVFEAFF. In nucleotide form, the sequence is TGTGCCAGCAGTCTTACAGGGGTATTTGAAGCTTTCTTT.